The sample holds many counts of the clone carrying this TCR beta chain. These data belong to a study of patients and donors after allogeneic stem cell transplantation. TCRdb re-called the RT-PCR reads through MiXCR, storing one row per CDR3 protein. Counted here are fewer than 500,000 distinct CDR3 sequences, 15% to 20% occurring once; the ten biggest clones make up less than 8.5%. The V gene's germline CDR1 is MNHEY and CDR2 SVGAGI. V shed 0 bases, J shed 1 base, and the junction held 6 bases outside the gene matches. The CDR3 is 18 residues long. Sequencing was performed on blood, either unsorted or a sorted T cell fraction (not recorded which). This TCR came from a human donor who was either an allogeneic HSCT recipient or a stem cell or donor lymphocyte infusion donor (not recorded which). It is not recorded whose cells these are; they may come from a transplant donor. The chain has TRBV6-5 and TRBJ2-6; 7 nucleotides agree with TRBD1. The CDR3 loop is CASSYSHPGGSGANVLTF. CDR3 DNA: TGTGCCAGCAGTTACTCACACCCAGGGGGATCTGGGGCCAACGTCCTGACTTTC.